This T cell receptor (beta chain) was observed in a study of CD8 T cells in Susac syndrome. Reverse transcription of about 0.5 to 1 ug RNA used random hexamers. immunoSEQ multiplex PCR amplified TCR beta CDR3 across 54 Vbeta, 13 Jbeta. Each CDR3 protein is one row after TCRdb ran MiXCR on the immunoSEQ multiplex PCR reads. In the table there are about 200,000 distinct CDR3 sequences, about 95% of which are singletons. Each multiple sclerosis control was a treatment-naive patient with relapsing-remitting disease that was either stable or active. The CDR3 contains 13 residues. Per germline, CDR1 SQVTM and CDR2 ANQGSEA. Deletions cut 5 bases from V and 2 bases from J, with 10 bases between.

The chain joins TRBV29-1 to TRBJ1-3; a weak D match, TRBD1 (6 bases). The source of this sequence is a human donor with multiple sclerosis. Sequencing used CD4+ T cells from PBMCs. In DNA, the CDR3 is TGCAGCGTTCCCACAGGGCCTGGAAACACCATATATTTT. Translated: CSVPTGPGNTIYF.